The source of this T cell receptor beta chain is a study of T cell clonality in common variable immunodeficiency. Study-level results: Repertoire-complication correlations in CVID were limited by patient heterogeneity. TCRbeta clonality was increased in CVID versus healthy controls. Common variable immunodeficiency TCR beta sequences reportedly had fewer deletions and N-nucleotide insertions.

Sequencing used immunoSEQ multiplex PCR; TCRdb keeps in-frame clones, though not all of them. Observed in the sample are over 50,000 clones, none of them singletons. This CDR3 is 14 amino acids long. Per germline, CDR1 DFQATT and CDR2 SNEGSKA (reference sequence). Germline trimming cut 5 bases from V and 6 bases from J; bases unmatched to any gene: 8. This clone was found a few times. Its cognate antigen is unknown. The CDR3 end lies 3 residues beyond the end of the read and is filled in from the germline J gene. The chain couples TRBV20-1 to TRBJ1-5, with 9 bases identical to TRBD1. Sequenced input: peripheral blood mononuclear cells. This receptor was obtained from a person aged 18 to 75 in good health. The CDR3 bases that were read are TGCAGTGCTGCCCGGACAGGGGAGGGTCAGCCC. Translated, it gives CSAARTGEGQP. The entire CDR3 is CSAARTGEGQPQHF.